This is a list of T cell receptor beta chains from one sample in a study of vaccination and CD4 T cells after COVID-19. What these receptors recognize is not known. TCRdb called the PCR reads again in MiXCR, with one record for every CDR3 protein. The data contain about 12,000 distinct CDR3 sequences, approximately 76% of them singletons. The material sequenced was CD4+ T cells from blood, cultured in vitro. The source of these receptors is a human donor who had recovered from COVID-19. Both conserved end residues are part of each CDR3. Fields, in order: clone size, V gene, D gene, J gene, CDR3 DNA, CDR3 protein. A D gene is named only where the DNA matches it firmly. Where a row states a size, it is once, few, many or the class of an expanded clone; other rows omit it.

>NA|TRBV7-9|NA|TRBJ1-1
TGTGCCAGCAGTGGGCACCCGAACACTGAAGCTTTCTTT
CASSGHPNTEAFF
>NA|TRBV29-1|NA|TRBJ1-3
TGCAGCGTTAGGGGTGGAAACACCATATATTTT
CSVRGGNTIYF
>NA|TRBV10-1|NA|TRBJ2-7
TGCGCCAGCAGTGAGTTGGGGGACGAGCAGTACTTC
CASSELGDEQYF
>few|TRBV20-1|TRBD2|TRBJ2-1
TGCAGTGCTAGAGCCTACGGGAGGACCTACTCAAATGAGCAGTTCTTC
CSARAYGRTYSNEQFF
>NA|TRBV7-7|NA|TRBJ2-2
TGTGCTAGCAGCCCTCGGCAGACCGGGGAGCTGTTTTTT
CASSPRQTGELFF
>few|TRBV28|TRBD1|TRBJ2-7
TGTGCCAGCAGTAACCGGGACAGGGCCTACGAGCAGTACTTC
CASSNRDRAYEQYF
>NA|TRBV20-1|NA|TRBJ1-2
TGCAGTGCTAGAGATCCTAATATAGTTAACTATGGCTACACCTTC
CSARDPNIVNYGYTF
>NA|TRBV7-2|TRBD1|TRBJ2-3
TGTGCCAGCAGCGGGACAGGGGGTAGAGATACGCAGTATTTT
CASSGTGGRDTQYF
>few|TRBV10-3|NA|TRBJ1-2
TGTGCCATCAGTGAGTCGTGGGGAAACTATGGCTACACCTTC
CAISESWGNYGYTF
>NA|TRBV7-2|NA|TRBJ2-7
TGTGCCAGCAGCTATCCTGGTGGCAGCGTCCAATACGAGCAGTACTTC
CASSYPGGSVQYEQYF
>once|TRBV5-1|NA|TRBJ1-1
TGCGCCAGCAGCTTGGCGGCGGGAACTGAAGCTTTCTTT
CASSLAAGTEAFF
>NA|TRBV29-1|NA|TRBJ1-2
TGCAGCGTTGCGTTGGACGGTAACTATGGCTACACCTTC
CSVALDGNYGYTF